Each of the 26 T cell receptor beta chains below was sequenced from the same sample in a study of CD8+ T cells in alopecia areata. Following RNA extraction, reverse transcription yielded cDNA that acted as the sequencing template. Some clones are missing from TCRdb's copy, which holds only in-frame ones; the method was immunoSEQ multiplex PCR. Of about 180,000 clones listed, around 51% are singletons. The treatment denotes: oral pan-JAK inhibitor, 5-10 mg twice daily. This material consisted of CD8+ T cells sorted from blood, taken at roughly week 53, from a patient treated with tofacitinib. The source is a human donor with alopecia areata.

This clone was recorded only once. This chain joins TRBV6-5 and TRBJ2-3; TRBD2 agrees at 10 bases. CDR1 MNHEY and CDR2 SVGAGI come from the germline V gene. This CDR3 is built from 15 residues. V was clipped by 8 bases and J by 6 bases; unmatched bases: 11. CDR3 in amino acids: CASAGSGGAPDTQYF. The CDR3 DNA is TGTGCCAGCGCGGGGAGCGGGGGGGCGCCCGATACGCAGTATTTT.

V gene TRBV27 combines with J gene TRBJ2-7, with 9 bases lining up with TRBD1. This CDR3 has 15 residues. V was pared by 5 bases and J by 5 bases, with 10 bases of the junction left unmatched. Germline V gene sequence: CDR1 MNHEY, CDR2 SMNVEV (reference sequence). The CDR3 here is CASSITQGALNEQYF. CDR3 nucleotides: TGTGCCAGCAGTATTACACAGGGGGCGTTGAACGAGCAGTACTTC.

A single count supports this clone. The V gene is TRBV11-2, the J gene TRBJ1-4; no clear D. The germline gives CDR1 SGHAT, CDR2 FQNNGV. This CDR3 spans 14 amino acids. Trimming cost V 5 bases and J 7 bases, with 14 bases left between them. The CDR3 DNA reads TGTGCCAGCAGCCCCGGCATAGAGGGTGAAAAACTGTTTTTT. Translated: CASSPGIEGEKLFF.

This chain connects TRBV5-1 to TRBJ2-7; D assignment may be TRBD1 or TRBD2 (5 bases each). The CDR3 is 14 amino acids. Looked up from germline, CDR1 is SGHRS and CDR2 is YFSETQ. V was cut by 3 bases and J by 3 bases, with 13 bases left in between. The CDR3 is CASSSGRPHYEQYF. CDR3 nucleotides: TGCGCCAGCAGCTCGGGACGGCCGCACTACGAGCAGTACTTC. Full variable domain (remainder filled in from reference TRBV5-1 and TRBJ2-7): KAGVTQTPRYLIKTRGQQVTLSCSPISGHRSVSWYQQTPGQGLQFLFEYFSETQRNKGNFPGRFSGRQFSNSRSEMNVSTLELGDSALYLCASSSGRPHYEQYFGPGTRLTVT.

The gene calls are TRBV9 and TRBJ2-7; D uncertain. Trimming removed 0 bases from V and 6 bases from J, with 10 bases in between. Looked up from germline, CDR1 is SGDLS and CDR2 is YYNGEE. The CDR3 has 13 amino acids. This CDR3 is CASSVAAGGEQYF. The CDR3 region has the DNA TGTGCCAGCAGCGTAGCGGCAGGTGGCGAGCAGTACTTC.

CDR3 amino acids: CASRWARGTYNEQFF. DNA of the CDR3: TGTGCCAGCAGGTGGGCCCGGGGGACCTACAATGAGCAGTTCTTC. This chain joins TRBV27 and TRBJ2-1, with a weak D call TRBD2 (6 bases). Germline V gene data show CDR1 as MNHEY and CDR2 as SMNVEV (reference sequence). The V and J ends lost 6 bases and 2 bases respectively, with 14 bases between them. This CDR3 comprises 15 residues.

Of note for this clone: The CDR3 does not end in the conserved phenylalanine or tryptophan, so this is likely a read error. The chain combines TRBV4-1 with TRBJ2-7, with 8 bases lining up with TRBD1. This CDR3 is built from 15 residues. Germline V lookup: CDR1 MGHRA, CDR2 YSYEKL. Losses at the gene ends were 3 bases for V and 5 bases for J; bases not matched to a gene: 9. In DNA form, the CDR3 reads TGCGCCAGCAGCCACCTAAAGACAGGGGTAAACGAGCAGTACCTC. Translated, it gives CASSHLKTGVNEQYL.

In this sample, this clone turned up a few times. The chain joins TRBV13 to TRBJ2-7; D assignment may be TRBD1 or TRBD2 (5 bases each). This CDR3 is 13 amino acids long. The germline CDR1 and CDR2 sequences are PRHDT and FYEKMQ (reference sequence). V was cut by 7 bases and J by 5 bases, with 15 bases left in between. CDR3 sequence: CASIVAGTHEQYF. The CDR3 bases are TGTGCCAGCATCGTGGCAGGGACCCACGAGCAGTACTTC. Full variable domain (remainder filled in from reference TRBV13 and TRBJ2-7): AAGVIQSPRHLIKEKRETATLKCYPIPRHDTVYWYQQGPGQDPQFLISFYEKMQSDKGSIPDRFSAQQFSDYHSELNMSSLELGDSALYFCASIVAGTHEQYFGPGTRLTVT.

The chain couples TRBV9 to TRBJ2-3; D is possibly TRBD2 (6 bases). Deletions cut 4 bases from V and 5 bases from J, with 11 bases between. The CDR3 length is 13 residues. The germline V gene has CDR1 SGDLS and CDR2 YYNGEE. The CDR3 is CASSSGGEDTQYF. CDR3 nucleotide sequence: TGTGCCAGCAGCTCCGGGGGAGAAGATACGCAGTATTTT.

CDR3 region: CASSTNRESNYGYTF. In nucleotides, the CDR3 is TGTGCCAGCAGCACCAACAGGGAGAGTAACTATGGCTACACCTTC. The chain links TRBV5-6 to TRBJ1-2, with a possible D match to TRBD1 (6 bases). CDR1 SGHDT and CDR2 YYEEEE come from the germline V gene. The CDR3 is 15 residues long. V was clipped by 4 bases and J by 1 base, with 14 bases between them.

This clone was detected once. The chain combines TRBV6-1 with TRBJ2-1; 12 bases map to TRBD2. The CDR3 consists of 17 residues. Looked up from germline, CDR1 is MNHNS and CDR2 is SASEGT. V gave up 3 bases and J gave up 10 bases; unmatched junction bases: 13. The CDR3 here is CASSDIRLAGGPGEQFF. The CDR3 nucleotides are TGTGCCAGCAGTGACATTCGCCTAGCGGGGGGGCCCGGGGAGCAGTTCTTC.

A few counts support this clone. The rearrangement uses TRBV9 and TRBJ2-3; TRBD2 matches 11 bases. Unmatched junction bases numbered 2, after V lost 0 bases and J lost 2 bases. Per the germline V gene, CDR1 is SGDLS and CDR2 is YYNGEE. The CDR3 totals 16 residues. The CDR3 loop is CASSVVTSGVTDTQYF. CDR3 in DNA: TGTGCCAGCAGCGTAGTGACTAGCGGGGTCACAGATACGCAGTATTTT.

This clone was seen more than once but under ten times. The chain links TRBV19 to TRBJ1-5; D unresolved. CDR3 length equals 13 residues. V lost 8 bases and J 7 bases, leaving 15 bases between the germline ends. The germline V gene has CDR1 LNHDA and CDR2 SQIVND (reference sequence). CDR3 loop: CASGKPPKQPQHF. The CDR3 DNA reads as TGTGCCAGTGGGAAACCTCCAAAGCAGCCCCAGCATTTT.

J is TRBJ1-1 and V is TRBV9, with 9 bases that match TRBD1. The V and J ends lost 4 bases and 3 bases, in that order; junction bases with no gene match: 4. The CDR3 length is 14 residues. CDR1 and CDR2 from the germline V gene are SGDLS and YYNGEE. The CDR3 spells CASSRTGADTEAFF. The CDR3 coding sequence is TGTGCCAGCAGCAGGACAGGGGCGGACACTGAAGCTTTCTTT.

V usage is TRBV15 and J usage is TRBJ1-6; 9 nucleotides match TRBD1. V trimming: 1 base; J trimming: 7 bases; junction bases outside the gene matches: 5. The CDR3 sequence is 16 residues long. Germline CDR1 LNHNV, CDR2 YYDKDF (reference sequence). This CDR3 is CATSRVPGQGNSPLHF. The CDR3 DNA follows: TGTGCCACCAGCAGAGTCCCGGGACAGGGAAATTCACCCCTCCACTTT.

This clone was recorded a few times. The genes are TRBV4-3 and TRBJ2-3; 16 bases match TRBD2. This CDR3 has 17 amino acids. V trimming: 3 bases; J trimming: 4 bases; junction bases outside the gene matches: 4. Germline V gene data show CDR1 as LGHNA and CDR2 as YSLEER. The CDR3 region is CASSQGLAGGPADTQYF. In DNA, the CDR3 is TGCGCCAGCAGCCAGGGACTAGCGGGGGGGCCTGCAGATACGCAGTATTTT.

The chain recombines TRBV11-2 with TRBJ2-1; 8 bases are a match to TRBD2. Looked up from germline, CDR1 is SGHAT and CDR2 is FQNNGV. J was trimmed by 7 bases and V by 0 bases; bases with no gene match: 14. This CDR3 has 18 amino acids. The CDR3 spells CASSLDAAGGMAGNEQFF. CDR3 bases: TGTGCCAGCAGCTTAGATGCGGCGGGGGGTATGGCTGGGAATGAGCAGTTCTTC.

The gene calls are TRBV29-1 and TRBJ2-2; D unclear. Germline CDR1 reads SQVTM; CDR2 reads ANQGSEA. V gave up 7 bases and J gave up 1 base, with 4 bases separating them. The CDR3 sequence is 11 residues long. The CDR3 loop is CSAWNTGELFF. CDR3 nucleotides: TGCAGCGCGTGGAACACCGGGGAGCTGTTTTTT.

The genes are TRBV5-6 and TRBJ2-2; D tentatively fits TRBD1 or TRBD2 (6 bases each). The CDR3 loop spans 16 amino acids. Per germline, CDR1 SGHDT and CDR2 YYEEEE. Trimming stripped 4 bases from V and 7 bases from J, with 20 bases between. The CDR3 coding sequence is TGTGCCAGCAGCGGAGGGATCGTGGGGGCAAACGGGGAGCTGTTTTTT. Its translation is CASSGGIVGANGELFF.

CDR3 residues: CASSPRTTRPYNEQFF. The CDR3 nucleotides are TGTGCCAGCAGCCCCCGGACCACCCGTCCTTACAATGAGCAGTTCTTC. V is TRBV7-9 and J is TRBJ2-1, with D unresolved. The CDR3 is 16 residues long. Looked up from germline, CDR1 is SEHNR and CDR2 is FQNEAQ (reference sequence). The V gene lost 5 bases and the J gene lost 4 bases, with 18 bases spanning the gap.

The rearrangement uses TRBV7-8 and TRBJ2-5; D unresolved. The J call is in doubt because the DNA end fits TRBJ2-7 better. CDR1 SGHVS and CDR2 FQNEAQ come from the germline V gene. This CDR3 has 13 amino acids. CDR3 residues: CASSSQENYEQYF. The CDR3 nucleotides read TGTGCCAGCAGCTCCCAGGAAAACTACGAGCAGTACTTC.

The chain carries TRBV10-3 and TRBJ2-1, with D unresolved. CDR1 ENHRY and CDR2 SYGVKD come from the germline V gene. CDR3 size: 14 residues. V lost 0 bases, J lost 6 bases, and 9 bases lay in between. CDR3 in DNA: TGTGCCATCAGTGAGTCCCTTTCGGGCAATGAGCAGTTCTTC. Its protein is CAISESLSGNEQFF.

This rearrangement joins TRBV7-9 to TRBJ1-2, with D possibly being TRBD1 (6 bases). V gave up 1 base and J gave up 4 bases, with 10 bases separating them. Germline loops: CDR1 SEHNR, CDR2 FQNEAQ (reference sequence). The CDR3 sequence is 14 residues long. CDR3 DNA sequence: TGTGCCAGCAGCTTAGTTGGGGGGCTCTATGGCTACACCTTC. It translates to CASSLVGGLYGYTF.

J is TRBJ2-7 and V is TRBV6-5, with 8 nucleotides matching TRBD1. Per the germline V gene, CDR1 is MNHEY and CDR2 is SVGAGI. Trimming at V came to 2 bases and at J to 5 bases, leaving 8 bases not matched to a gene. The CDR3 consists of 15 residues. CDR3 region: CASSYLGQGRHEQYF. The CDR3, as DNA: TGTGCCAGCAGTTACCTCGGACAGGGCCGACACGAGCAGTACTTC.

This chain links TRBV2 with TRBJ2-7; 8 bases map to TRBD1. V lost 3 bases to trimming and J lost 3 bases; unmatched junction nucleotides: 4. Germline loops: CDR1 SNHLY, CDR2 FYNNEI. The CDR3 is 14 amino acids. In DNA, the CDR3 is TGTGCCAGCAGTGACAGGACAGGGATCTACGAGCAGTACTTC. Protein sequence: CASSDRTGIYEQYF. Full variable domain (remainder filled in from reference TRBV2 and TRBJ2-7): EPEVTQTPSHQVTQMGQEVILRCVPISNHLYFYWYRQILGQKVEFLVSFYNNEISEKSEIFDDQFSVERPDGSNFTLKIRSTKLEDSAMYFCASSDRTGIYEQYFGPGTRLTVT.

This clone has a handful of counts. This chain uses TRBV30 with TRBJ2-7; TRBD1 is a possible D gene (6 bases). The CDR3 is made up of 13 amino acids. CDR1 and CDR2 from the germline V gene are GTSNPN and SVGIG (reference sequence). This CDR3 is CAVENRVAYEQYF. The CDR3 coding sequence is TGTGCAGTGGAAAACAGGGTTGCCTACGAGCAGTACTTC.